This TCR beta chain stems from a study of T cells in Graves' hyperthyroidism and ophthalmopathy. Study-wide points: Stable hyperthyroidism was told apart from ophthalmopathy by a model built on 13 V-J features.

Diagnosis of hyperthyroidism was new in patients aged 18 to 65, and its duration was under 2 months. Thyroid ultrasound, orbital computed tomography, clinical symptoms, and serum thyroxine and TRAb underpinned diagnoses. The PBMCs had their origin in 10 ml of fresh peripheral blood. Per the germline V gene, CDR1 is SEHNR and CDR2 is FQNEAQ (reference sequence). Trimming took 5 bases from V and 4 from J; bases not matched to a gene: 4. CDR3 length: 15 amino acids. On this clonotype itself: Its antigen is unidentified.

Amplified regions were TCR beta CDR3 sequences from RNA transcripts. The TCR CDR3 first-round RT-PCR relied on the HTBI primer set. TCRdb processed the multiplex PCR reads anew with MiXCR; each CDR3 protein has one entry. The table records around 500,000 distinct CDR3 sequences, 11% to 15% of them present only once. The source is a middle-aged woman with Graves' hyperthyroidism. Sequences were obtained from blood. The rearrangement uses TRBV7-9 and TRBJ2-3, with TRBD2 matching over 12 bases. The CDR3 region has the DNA TGTGCCAGCAGCCCTAGCGGGGGGGCCGCAGATACGCAGTATTTT. The encoded protein is CASSPSGGAADTQYF.